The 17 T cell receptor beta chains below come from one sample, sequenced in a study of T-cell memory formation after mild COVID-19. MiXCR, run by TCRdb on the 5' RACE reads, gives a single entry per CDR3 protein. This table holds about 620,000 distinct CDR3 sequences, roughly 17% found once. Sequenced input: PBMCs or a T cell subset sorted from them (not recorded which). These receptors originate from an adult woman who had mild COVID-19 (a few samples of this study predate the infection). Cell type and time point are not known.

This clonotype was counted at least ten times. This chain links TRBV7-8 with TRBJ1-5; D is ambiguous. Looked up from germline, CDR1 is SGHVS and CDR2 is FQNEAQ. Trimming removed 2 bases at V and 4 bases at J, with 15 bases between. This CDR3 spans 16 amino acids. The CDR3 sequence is CASSLSPLGSNQPQHF. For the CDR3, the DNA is TGTGCCAGCAGCTTAAGTCCCCTAGGGTCGAATCAGCCCCAGCATTTT.

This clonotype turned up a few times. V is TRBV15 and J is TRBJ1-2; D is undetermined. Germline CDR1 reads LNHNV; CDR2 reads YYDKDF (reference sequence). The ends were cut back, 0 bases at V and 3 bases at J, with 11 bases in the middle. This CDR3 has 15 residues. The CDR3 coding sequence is TGTGCCACCAGCAGAGATGCCCGCTCCCACTATGGCTACACCTTC. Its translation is CATSRDARSHYGYTF.

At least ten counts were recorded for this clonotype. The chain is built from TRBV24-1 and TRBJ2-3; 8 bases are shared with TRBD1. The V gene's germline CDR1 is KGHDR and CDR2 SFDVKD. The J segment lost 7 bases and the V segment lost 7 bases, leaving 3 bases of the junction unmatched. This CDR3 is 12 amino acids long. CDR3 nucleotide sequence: TGTGCCACCAGGGACAGGGCTTATACGCAGTATTTT. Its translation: CATRDRAYTQYF.

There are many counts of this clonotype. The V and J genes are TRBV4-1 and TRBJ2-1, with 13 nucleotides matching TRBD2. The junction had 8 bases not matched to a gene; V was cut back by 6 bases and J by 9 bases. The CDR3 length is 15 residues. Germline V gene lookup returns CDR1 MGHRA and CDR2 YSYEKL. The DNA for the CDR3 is TGCGCCAGCAGGGGTACTAGCGGGGGGGCCGGTGAGCAGTTCTTC. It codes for CASRGTSGGAGEQFF.

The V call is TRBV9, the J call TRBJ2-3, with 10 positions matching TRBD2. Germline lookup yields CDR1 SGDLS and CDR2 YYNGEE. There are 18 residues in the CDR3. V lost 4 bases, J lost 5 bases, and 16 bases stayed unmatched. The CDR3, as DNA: TGTGCCAGCAGCTCCTCCTTGGTAGCGGGGGGAGTCAGAGATACGCAGTATTTT. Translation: CASSSSLVAGGVRDTQYF.

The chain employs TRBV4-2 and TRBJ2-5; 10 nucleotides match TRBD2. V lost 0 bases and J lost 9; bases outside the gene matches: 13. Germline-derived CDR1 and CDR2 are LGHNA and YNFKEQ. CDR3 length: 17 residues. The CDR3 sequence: CASSQDLPSGGQWAQYF. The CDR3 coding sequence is TGTGCCAGCAGCCAAGATCTACCTAGCGGGGGTCAATGGGCCCAGTACTTC.

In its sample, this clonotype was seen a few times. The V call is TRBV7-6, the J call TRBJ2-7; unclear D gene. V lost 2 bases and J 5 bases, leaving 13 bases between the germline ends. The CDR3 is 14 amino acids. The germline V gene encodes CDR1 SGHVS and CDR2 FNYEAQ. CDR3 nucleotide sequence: TGTGCCAGCAGCTTATACCCCTCGTCACACGAGCAGTACTTC. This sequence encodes CASSLYPSSHEQYF. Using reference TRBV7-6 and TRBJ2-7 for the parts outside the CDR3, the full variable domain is GAGVSQSPRYKVTKRGQDVALRCDPISGHVSLYWYRQALGQGPEFLTYFNYEAQQDKSGLPNDRFSAERPEGSISTLTIQRTEQRDSAMYRCASSLYPSSHEQYFGPGTRLTVT.

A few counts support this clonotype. CDR3 region: CATSDLTGGGKTQYF. CDR3 coding DNA: TGTGCCACCAGTGATTTGACGGGGGGCGGGAAGACCCAGTACTTC. The chain recombines TRBV24-1 with TRBJ2-5, with D possibly matching TRBD2 (7 bases). Trimming left V 0 bases short and J 6 bases short, with 13 bases between. The CDR3 runs to 15 residues. Germline V CDR1 and CDR2: KGHDR, SFDVKD.

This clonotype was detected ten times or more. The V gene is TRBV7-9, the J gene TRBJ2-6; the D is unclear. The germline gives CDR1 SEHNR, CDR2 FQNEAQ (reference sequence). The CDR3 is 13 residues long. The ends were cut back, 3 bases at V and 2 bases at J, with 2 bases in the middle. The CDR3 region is CASSFPGANVLTF. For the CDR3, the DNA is TGTGCCAGCAGCTTTCCTGGGGCCAACGTCCTGACTTTC.

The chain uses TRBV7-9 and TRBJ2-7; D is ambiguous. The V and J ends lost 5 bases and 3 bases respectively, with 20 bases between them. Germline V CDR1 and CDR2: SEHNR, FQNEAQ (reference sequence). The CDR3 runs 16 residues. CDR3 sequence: CASSQPPVDRNYEQYF. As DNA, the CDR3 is TGTGCCAGCAGCCAACCCCCTGTCGACCGTAACTACGAGCAGTACTTC.

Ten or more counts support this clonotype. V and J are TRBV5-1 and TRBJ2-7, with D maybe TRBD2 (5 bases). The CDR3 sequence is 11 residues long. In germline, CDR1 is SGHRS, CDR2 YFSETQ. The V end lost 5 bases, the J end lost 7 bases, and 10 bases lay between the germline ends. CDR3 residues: CASSVSGEQYF. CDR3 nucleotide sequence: TGCGCCAGCAGTGTTTCGGGAGAGCAGTACTTC.

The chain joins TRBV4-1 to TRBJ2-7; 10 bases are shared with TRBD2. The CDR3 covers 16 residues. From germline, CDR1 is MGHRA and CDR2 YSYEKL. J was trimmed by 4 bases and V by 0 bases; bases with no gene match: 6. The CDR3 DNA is TGCGCCAGCAGCCAAGACGGAGGGACTAGCGCGTACGAGCAGTACTTC. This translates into CASSQDGGTSAYEQYF.

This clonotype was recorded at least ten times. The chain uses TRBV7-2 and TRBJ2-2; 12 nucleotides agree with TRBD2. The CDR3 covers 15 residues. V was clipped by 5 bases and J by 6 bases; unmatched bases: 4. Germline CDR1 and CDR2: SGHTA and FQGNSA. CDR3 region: CASSPTSGRPGELFF. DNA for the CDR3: TGTGCCAGCAGCCCGACTAGCGGGAGACCCGGGGAGCTGTTTTTT.

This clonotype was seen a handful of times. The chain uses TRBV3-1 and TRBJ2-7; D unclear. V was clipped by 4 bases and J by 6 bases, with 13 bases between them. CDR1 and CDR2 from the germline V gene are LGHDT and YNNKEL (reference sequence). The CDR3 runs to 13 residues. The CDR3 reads CASSPMGLLEQYF. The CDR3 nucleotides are TGTGCCAGCAGCCCCATGGGCCTACTCGAGCAGTACTTC.

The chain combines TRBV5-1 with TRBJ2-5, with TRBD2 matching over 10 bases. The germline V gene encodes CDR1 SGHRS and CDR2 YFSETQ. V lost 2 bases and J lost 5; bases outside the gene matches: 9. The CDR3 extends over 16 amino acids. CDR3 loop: CASSFGPAGGGETQYF. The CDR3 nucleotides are TGCGCCAGCAGCTTCGGCCCAGCGGGAGGGGGCGAGACCCAGTACTTC.

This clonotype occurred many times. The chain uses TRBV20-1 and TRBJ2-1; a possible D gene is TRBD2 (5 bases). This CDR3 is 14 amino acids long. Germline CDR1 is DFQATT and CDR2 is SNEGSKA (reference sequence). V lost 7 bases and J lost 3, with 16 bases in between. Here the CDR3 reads CSGRRSGNYNEQFF. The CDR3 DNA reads TGCAGTGGTAGGAGAAGCGGAAACTACAATGAGCAGTTCTTC.

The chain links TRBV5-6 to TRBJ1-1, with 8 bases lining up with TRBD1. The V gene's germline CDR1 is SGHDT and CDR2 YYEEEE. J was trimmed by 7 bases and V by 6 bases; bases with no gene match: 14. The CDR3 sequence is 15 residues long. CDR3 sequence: CASTRPRTGLIEAFF. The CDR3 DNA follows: TGTGCCAGCACCCGTCCCCGGACAGGGCTGATTGAAGCTTTCTTT. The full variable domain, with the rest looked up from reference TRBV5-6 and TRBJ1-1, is DAGVTQSPTHLIKTRGQQVTLRCSPKSGHDTVSWYQQALGQGPQFIFQYYEEEERQRGNFPDRFSGHQFPNYSSELNVNALLLGDSALYLCASTRPRTGLIEAFFGQGTRLTVV.